This T cell receptor (beta chain) is drawn from a study of T-cell memory formation after mild COVID-19. Amplification by 5'RACE using constant-segment primers produced TCR alpha and TCR beta cDNA libraries that carried sample barcodes and UMIs. TCRdb fed the 5' RACE reads into MiXCR, producing one record per CDR3 protein. The data hold fewer than 600,000 distinct CDR3 sequences, with less than 25% observed a single time. Concerning this clonotype: Antigen specificity is unknown.

Per the germline V gene, CDR1 is SQVTM and CDR2 is ANQGSEA. V gave up 2 bases and J gave up 6 bases, with 4 bases separating them. The CDR3 covers 10 residues. General study results and limits: Among contracting clones, CD4+ were mainly CM/EM and CD8+ enriched in EMRA.

Sequenced material: PBMCs or a T cell subset sorted from them (not recorded which). The clonotype was recovered from an adult woman who had mild COVID-19 (a few samples of this study predate the infection). Cell type and time point are not known. The chain joins TRBV29-1 to TRBJ1-1; no clear D gene. CDR3 in DNA: TGCAGCGTTGAAATCGCTGAAGCTTTCTTT. Protein product: CSVEIAEAFF.